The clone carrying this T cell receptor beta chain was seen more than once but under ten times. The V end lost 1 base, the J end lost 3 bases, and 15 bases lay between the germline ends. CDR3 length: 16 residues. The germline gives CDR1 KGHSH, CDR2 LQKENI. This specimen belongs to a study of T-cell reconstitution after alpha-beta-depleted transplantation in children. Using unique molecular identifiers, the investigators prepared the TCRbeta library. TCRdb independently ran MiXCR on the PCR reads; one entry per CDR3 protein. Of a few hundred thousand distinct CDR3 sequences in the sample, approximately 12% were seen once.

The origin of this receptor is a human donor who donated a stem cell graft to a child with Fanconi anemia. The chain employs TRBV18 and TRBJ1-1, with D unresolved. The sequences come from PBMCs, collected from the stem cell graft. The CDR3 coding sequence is TGTGCCAGCTCACCACGTCTGGGAGTTGGGGACACTGAAGCTTTCTTT. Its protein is CASSPRLGVGDTEAFF.